These T cell receptor beta chains were read from a single sample in a study of shared clonotypes between healthy human individuals. Using immunoSEQ multiplex PCR, the repertoire was profiled, and TCRdb retains in-frame clones only, with some absent. Here the sample spans about 1,900,000 clones, over 85% being singletons. Sequencing input: naive CD8+ T cells sorted from blood. The receptor source for this set is a man between 18 and 29 years old in good health. The CDR3 runs from the conserved cysteine through the conserved F or W. A D gene is named only where the DNA matches it firmly. Only part of the rows carry a size: once, few, many, or a class if the clone is expanded.

.,TRBV7-2,TRBJ2-3,.,TGTGCCAGCAGCTTGAATAGCGGAGGCACAGATACGCAGTATTTT,CASSLNSGGTDTQYF
.,TRBV5-6,TRBJ1-6,TRBD1,TGTGCCAGCAGCTCGAGCGACAGGGGATTTTCACCCCTCCACTTT,CASSSSDRGFSPLHF
.,TRBV6-5,TRBJ2-2,.,TGTGCCAGCACCCCCGGGACAATGAACACCGGGGAGCTGTTTTTT,CASTPGTMNTGELFF
.,TRBV11-2,TRBJ1-1,.,TGTGCCAGCAGCTTAGCAGGAACGTTTGAAGCTTTCTTT,CASSLAGTFEAFF
.,TRBV6-5,TRBJ2-5,.,TGTGCCAGCAGTTACGCGGAGGGTGGGGAGACCCAGTACTTC,CASSYAEGGETQYF
.,TRBV9,TRBJ2-6,.,TGTGCCAGCAGCGCCACACCGGAGAGCTCTGGGGCCAACGTCCTGACTTTC,CASSATPESSGANVLTF
.,TRBV4-2,TRBJ2-5,TRBD2,TGTGCCAGCAGCCACCTCTACTCAGAAGCGGGGGCGTTCTGGGAGACCCAGTACTTC,CASSHLYSEAGAFWETQYF
once,TRBV18,TRBJ2-7,.,TGTGCCAGCTCATCACCCCACCCAATCTCCTACGAGCAGTACTTC,CASSSPHPISYEQYF
.,TRBV13,TRBJ2-2,TRBD1,TGTGCCAGCAGGAACTCCGGGACAGGGGTTCCGGAGGAGCTGTTTTTT,CASRNSGTGVPEELFF
.,TRBV6-1,TRBJ2-3,TRBD2,TGTGCCAGCAGTGAATTTGCGGGACTAGCGGGAGTCACGGATACGCAGTATTTT,CASSEFAGLAGVTDTQYF
.,TRBV7-9,TRBJ2-7,TRBD2,TGTGCCAGCAGCTCGGGTGCGGGGGGTATCTACGAGCAGTACTTC,CASSSGAGGIYEQYF
.,TRBV7-8,TRBJ2-3,.,TGTGCCAGCAGCTTAGCGGCAGGAGGAGATACGCAGTATTTT,CASSLAAGGDTQYF
.,TRBV5-6,TRBJ1-2,TRBD1,TGTGCCAGCAGCTGGGGGACAGGGCCCGTGTATGGCTACACCTTC,CASSWGTGPVYGYTF
.,TRBV10-3,TRBJ1-1,.,TGTGCCATCAGTGACCCAGGGGATCTCACTGAAGCTTTCTTT,CAISDPGDLTEAFF
once,TRBV6-1,TRBJ2-7,.,TGTGCCAGCAGTGTGACGGACAGAGGATCCTACGAGCAGTACTTC,CASSVTDRGSYEQYF
.,TRBV11-2,TRBJ1-4,.,TGTGCCAGCAGCTTAGTAGAGAATGAAAAACTGTTTTTT,CASSLVENEKLFF
.,TRBV19,TRBJ2-7,.,TGTGCCAGTAGTTCGGGACCCGCCTACGAGCAGTACTTC,CASSSGPAYEQYF
.,TRBV15,TRBJ2-7,.,TGTGCCACCAGCAGCGAACCCGGCGCTTCCTACGAGCAGTACTTC,CATSSEPGASYEQYF
.,TRBV4-1,TRBJ2-7,TRBD2,TGCGCCAGCAGCCAGGCAATAGCGGGGGGGCTCCACGAGCAGTACTTC,CASSQAIAGGLHEQYF
once,TRBV18,TRBJ2-7,TRBD2,TGTGCCAGCTCATCACTTCGGGAGGGGGGATCCTACGAGCAGTACTTC,CASSSLREGGSYEQYF
.,TRBV29-1,TRBJ2-3,.,TGCAGCGTAGGGGATTACTCAGATACGCAGTATTTT,CSVGDYSDTQYF
.,TRBV27,TRBJ1-5,.,TGTGCCAGCAGAACGGAAGCCTTTGGCAATCAGCCCCAGCATTTT,CASRTEAFGNQPQHF
.,TRBV9,TRBJ2-3,.,TGTGCCAGCAGCTCAGGCCCCGATCTCAGCACAGATACGCAGTATTTT,CASSSGPDLSTDTQYF
.,TRBV9,TRBJ2-7,TRBD2,TGTGCCAGCAGCGTCGCGGGAGACTACGAGCAGTACTTC,CASSVAGDYEQYF
.,TRBV7-2,TRBJ2-1,.,TGTGCCAGCATCCCAGTGAGGTCAAGCTCCTACAATGAGCAGTTCTTC,CASIPVRSSSYNEQFF
.,TRBV30,TRBJ2-5,.,TGTGCCTGGAGTGGACTAACTGAATTCCAAGAGACCCAGTACTTC,CAWSGLTEFQETQYF
.,TRBV10-3,TRBJ2-7,TRBD1,TGTGCCATCAGTTTCCCATCACCCCGGACAGGGAAACACGAGCAGTACTTC,CAISFPSPRTGKHEQYF
.,TRBV25-1,TRBJ2-5,.,TGTGCCAGCAGCTCCACAGACCAAGAGACCCAGTACTTC,CASSSTDQETQYF
.,TRBV6-5,TRBJ2-5,.,TGTGCCAGCACCACAGGGAGGCGTTTGGGAGAGACCCAGTACTTC,CASTTGRRLGETQYF
.,TRBV5-1,TRBJ2-1,TRBD2,TGCGCCAGCAGCGTAGCTAGCGGGAGCTCCTACAATGAGCAGTTCTTC,CASSVASGSSYNEQFF
.,TRBV10-3,TRBJ1-1,.,TGTGCCACCCAGAGAGTTACGAACACTGAAGCTTTCTTT,CATQRVTNTEAFF
.,TRBV27,TRBJ2-7,TRBD1,TGTGCCAGCAGTGCACCGGGACAGGGGGCGCGATACGAGCAGTACTTC,CASSAPGQGARYEQYF
.,TRBV10-3,TRBJ2-5,.,TGTGCCATCAGTGAGGGCGAAGAGACCCAGTACTTC,CAISEGEETQYF
.,TRBV19,TRBJ2-2,TRBD2,TGTGCCAGTAGTCCCCATGAGGGACTAGCGGGACCCGGAGGGCTGTTTTTT,CASSPHEGLAGPGGLFF
.,TRBV7-9,TRBJ1-5,TRBD1,TGTGCCAGCAGTTCAGGACAGGCCCCCGATCAGCCCCAGCATTTT,CASSSGQAPDQPQHF
.,TRBV6-6,TRBJ2-7,.,TGTGCCAGCAGTTACCCCGTAGGGGACGCCTACGAGCAGTACTTC,CASSYPVGDAYEQYF